This TCR beta chain was profiled in a study of blood T cell repertoires in COVID-19. As for the study in general: Acute and convalescent COVID-19 samples came from the United States, Italy and Spain. Sample material is recorded as cDNA or gDNA derived from T cells, B-cell-depleted T cells, or PBMCs.

The CDR3 is 21 amino acids. V gave up 3 bases and J gave up 4 bases; unmatched junction bases: 26. Germline CDR1 and CDR2: MGHRA and YSYEKL. Original methodology: Estimation of nucleated cell counts relied on the amplification of reference gene primers. Measured with immunoSEQ multiplex PCR; TCRdb has only the in-frame clones, and not every one. D and trimming come from the DNA, and the V and J calls and clone size come from that table. The profile covers approximately 400,000 clones, with approximately 88% appearing a single time and roughly 1.2% taken by the ten largest. The receptor's source is a man between 40 and 49 years old with acute or convalescent COVID-19. The sequencing sample was made of peripheral blood. V is TRBV4-1 and J is TRBJ1-2, with 7 bases identical to TRBD1. The CDR3 region is CASSHGLETPYLDRAGYGYTF. CDR3 nucleotides: TGCGCCAGCAGCCATGGTTTAGAGACCCCCTACCTCGACAGGGCTGGCTATGGCTACACCTTC.